Here is one T cell receptor (beta chain) with its context. Its specificity is unknown. TCR templates numbering 95,000 to 100,000 were assayed per sample. Sequencing was performed with immunoSEQ multiplex PCR; in TCRdb, only in-frame clones are kept and a portion is missing. The profile shows over 85,000 clones, 90% to 95% of them singletons. Trimming shortened V by 3 bases and J by 2 bases, and 11 bases separated the two germline ends. The CDR3 is 14 residues long. Germline V lookup: CDR1 SGHNT, CDR2 YYREEE (reference sequence). This sample was taken from a study of siplizumab effects on memory and regulatory T cells. The study, taken as a whole, reports: The alloresponse seemed to draw substantially on naive T cells, which appeared more diverse than memory cells. About 75-95% of proliferating CD4+ or CD8+ clones had no assignable naive or memory phenotype.

The sequencing sample was made of CD4+ T cells sorted from blood. This receptor was identified in a human donor in good health. The rearrangement joins TRBV5-4 to TRBJ2-5; D unclear. In DNA form, the CDR3 reads TGTGCCAGCAGCTCCCCTGGACCTCAAGAGACCCAGTACTTC. This codes for CASSSPGPQETQYF. The full variable domain, in which reference TRBV5-4 and TRBJ2-5 provide the parts outside the CDR3, is ETGVTQSPTHLIKTRGQQVTLRCSSQSGHNTVSWYQQALGQGPQFIFQYYREEENGRGNFPPRFSGLQFPNYSSELNVNALELDDSALYLCASSSPGPQETQYFGPGTRLLVL.